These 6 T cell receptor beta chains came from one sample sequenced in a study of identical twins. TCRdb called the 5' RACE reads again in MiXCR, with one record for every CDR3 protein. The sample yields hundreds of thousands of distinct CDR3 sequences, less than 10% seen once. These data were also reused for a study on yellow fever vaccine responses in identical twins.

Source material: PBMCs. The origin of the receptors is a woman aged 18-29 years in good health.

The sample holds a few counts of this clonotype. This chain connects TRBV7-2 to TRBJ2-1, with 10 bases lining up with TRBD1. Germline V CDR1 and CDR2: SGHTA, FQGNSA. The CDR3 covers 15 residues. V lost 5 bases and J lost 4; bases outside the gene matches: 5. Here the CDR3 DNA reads TGTGCCAGCAGCCCCCAGGGACAGGGGTACAATGAGCAGTTCTTC. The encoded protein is CASSPQGQGYNEQFF.

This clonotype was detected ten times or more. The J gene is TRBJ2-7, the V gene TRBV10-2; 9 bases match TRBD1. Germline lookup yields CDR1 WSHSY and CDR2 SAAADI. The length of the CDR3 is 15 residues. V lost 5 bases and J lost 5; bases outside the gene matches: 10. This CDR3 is CASSLTGTGSNEQYF. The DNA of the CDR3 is TGCGCCAGCAGTTTAACCGGGACAGGGTCCAACGAGCAGTACTTC.

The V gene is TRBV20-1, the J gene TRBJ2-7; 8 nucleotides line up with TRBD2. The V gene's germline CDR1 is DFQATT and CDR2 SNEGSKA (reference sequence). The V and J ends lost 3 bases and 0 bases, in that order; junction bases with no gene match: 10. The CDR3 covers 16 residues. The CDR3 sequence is CSASAPQTSGSYEQYF. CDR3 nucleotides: TGCAGTGCTAGTGCACCCCAAACTAGCGGCTCCTACGAGCAGTACTTC.

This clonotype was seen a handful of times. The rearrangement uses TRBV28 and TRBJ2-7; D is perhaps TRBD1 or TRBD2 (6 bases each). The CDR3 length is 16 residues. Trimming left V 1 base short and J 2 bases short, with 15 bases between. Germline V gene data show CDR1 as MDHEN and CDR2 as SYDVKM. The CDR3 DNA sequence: TGTGCCAGCAGTTTATATCGGGGGCGAATACCCTACGAGCAGTACTTC. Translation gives CASSLYRGRIPYEQYF.

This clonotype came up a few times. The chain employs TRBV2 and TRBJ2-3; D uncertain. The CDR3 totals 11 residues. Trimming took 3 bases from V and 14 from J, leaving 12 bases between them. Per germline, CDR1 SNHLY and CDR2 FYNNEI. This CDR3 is CASSDRSEAYF. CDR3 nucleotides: TGTGCCAGCAGTGACCGGAGCGAGGCGTATTTT.

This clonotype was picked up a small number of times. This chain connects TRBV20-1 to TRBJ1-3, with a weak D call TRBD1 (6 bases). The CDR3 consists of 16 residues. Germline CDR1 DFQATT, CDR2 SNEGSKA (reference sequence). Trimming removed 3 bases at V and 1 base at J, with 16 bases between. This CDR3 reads CSARGDNSWSGNTIYF. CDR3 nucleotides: TGCAGTGCTAGGGGGGACAACTCATGGTCTGGAAACACCATATATTTT.